The sequence of this T cell receptor (beta chain) was determined in a study of Ad26.COV2.S vaccination and SARS-CoV-2 variants. Study summary: Recipients of Ad26.COV2.S got it intramuscularly, once or twice 56 days apart.

Regarding the study as a whole: Vaccine recipients had higher spike-specific TCR breadth than placebo recipients.

Treatment here: some 20 received Ad26.COV2.S at low or high dose, single or two shots; several received placebo; per-sample allocation not given. Repertoires come from day 63 after the first vaccine or placebo injection. An adult of 18-55 years in Boston served as donor. This table comes from immunoSEQ multiplex PCR, and its TCRdb copy is limited to in-frame clones, with some not included. The table shows more than 300,000 clones, with around four fifths occurring only once. Comment on this clone: Its antigen remains unknown.

The sequenced sample was peripheral blood, obtained in a trial of Ad26.COV2.S vaccine versus placebo. The clonotype originates from a person between 18 and 60 years old who received the Ad26.COV2.S COVID-19 vaccine or a placebo.

The CDR3: CASSFTGAAYEQYF. CDR3 coding DNA: TGCGCCAGCAGCTTTACAGGGGCCGCCTACGAGCAGTACTTC. The chain has TRBV5-1 and TRBJ2-7; TRBD1 aligns across 7 bases. The CDR3 is 14 amino acids. The germline gives CDR1 SGHRS, CDR2 YFSETQ. The ends lost 2 bases at V and 2 bases at J; junction bases unmatched: 4. The entire variable domain, with the rest obtained from reference TRBV5-1 and TRBJ2-7, is as follows: KAGVTQTPRYLIKTRGQQVTLSCSPISGHRSVSWYQQTPGQGLQFLFEYFSETQRNKGNFPGRFSGRQFSNSRSEMNVSTLELGDSALYLCASSFTGAAYEQYFGPGTRLTVT.